These T cell receptor beta chains were read from a single sample in a study of blood T cell repertoires in COVID-19. Repertoires were generated with immunoSEQ multiplex PCR, while TCRdb's copy carries only in-frame clones and drops some. The table has 210,000 or so clones, nearly 90% seen once; the top ten hold 6.2%. Specimen: peripheral blood. These receptors were collected from a middle-aged woman who had recovered from COVID-19. CDR3s include the opening cysteine and the closing phenylalanine or tryptophan. Each record gives: V gene, J gene, clone size, D gene, CDR3 protein, CDR3 DNA. D genes are given only for firm matches. Size values are once, few and many counts, or a class for expanded clones, and some rows have none.

>TRBV7-2|TRBJ1-1|NA|TRBD1
CASSWGQGPYTEAFF
TGTGCCAGCAGCTGGGGACAGGGGCCTTACACTGAAGCTTTCTTT
>TRBV28|TRBJ2-7|NA|NA
CASSLIGTRDEQYF
TGTGCCAGCAGTTTAATCGGTACCCGGGACGAGCAGTACTTC
>TRBV6-5|TRBJ2-6|NA|NA
CASTKGSGANVLTF
TGTGCCAGCACCAAGGGGTCTGGGGCCAACGTCCTGACTTTC
>TRBV9|TRBJ1-2|NA|NA
CASSLNPSRADGYTF
TGTGCCAGCAGCCTAAATCCGAGCAGGGCGGACGGCTACACCTTC
>TRBV30|TRBJ2-3|NA|NA
CAWSVQTTDTQYF
TGTGCCTGGAGTGTACAGACAACAGATACGCAGTATTTT
>TRBV7-9|TRBJ2-7|NA|NA
CASSFLWEGSSQQYF
NA
>TRBV27|TRBJ2-7|NA|TRBD2
CASSSGTTYEQYF
TGTGCCAGCAGCTCCGGGACTACCTACGAGCAGTACTTC
>TRBV3-1/TRBV3-2|TRBJ1-2|NA|TRBD1
CASSQADRAGYGYTF
TGTGCCAGCAGCCAAGCGGACAGGGCGGGCTATGGCTACACCTTC
>TRBV30|TRBJ1-3|NA|NA
CASQDSGNTIYF
TGTGCCAGCCAGGACTCTGGAAACACCATATATTTT
>TRBV18|TRBJ2-1|NA|TRBD2
CASSPRAGGRGNEQFF
TGTGCCAGCTCACCACGCGCGGGAGGTCGGGGGAATGAGCAGTTCTTC
>TRBV4-2|TRBJ2-2|few|NA
CASSQDWLKNTGELFF
TGTGCCAGCAGCCAAGATTGGCTCAAGAACACCGGGGAGCTGTTTTTT
>TRBV19|TRBJ2-7|NA|TRBD2
CASKPQLAGVYEQYF
TGTGCCAGTAAACCCCAACTAGCGGGAGTATACGAGCAGTACTTC
>TRBV6-5|TRBJ1-2|NA|TRBD1
CASSPTGYGYTF
TGTGCCAGCAGTCCGACAGGGTATGGCTACACCTTC
>TRBV28|TRBJ2-5|NA|NA
CASTSRLGIQEAQYF
TGTGCCAGCACCTCCCGGCTCGGGATCCAAGAGGCCCAGTACTTC
>TRBV25-1|TRBJ1-4|NA|NA
CASSELQINEKLFF
TGTGCCAGCAGTGAACTACAGATTAATGAAAAACTGTTTTTT
>TRBV19|TRBJ1-2|NA|NA
CASSMGGTYGYTF
TGTGCCAGTAGTATGGGAGGTACCTATGGCTACACCTTC
>TRBV18|TRBJ1-1|NA|NA
CASSPQGVNTEAFF
TGTGCCAGCTCACCACAGGGGGTGAACACTGAAGCTTTCTTT
>TRBV7-8|TRBJ2-2|NA|TRBD2
CAAGYRTSGRPTGELFF
TGTGCCGCGGGCTACCGGACTAGCGGGAGACCCACCGGGGAGCTGTTTTTT
>TRBV14|TRBJ1-2|NA|NA
CASSQDRVGANYGYTF
TGTGCCAGCAGCCAAGATCGGGTAGGAGCTAACTATGGCTACACCTTC
>TRBV30|TRBJ1-4|NA|TRBD1
CAWGQGTNEKLFF
TGTGCCTGGGGACAGGGAACTAATGAAAAACTGTTTTTT
>TRBV10-3|TRBJ2-1|NA|NA
CAISDGSDEQFF
TGTGCCATCAGTGATGGGAGCGATGAGCAGTTCTTC
>TRBV25-1|TRBJ2-3|NA|NA
CASSAQARASTDTQYF
TGTGCCAGCAGTGCTCAGGCGCGTGCTAGCACAGATACGCAGTATTTT
>TRBV7-9|TRBJ1-2|NA|NA
CASSLRGGYTF
TGTGCCAGCAGCTTAAGGGGAGGCTACACCTTC
>TRBV25-1|TRBJ2-2|NA|TRBD2
CASSERLAGDTGELFF
TGTGCCAGCAGTGAAAGACTAGCGGGAGACACCGGGGAGCTGTTTTTT
>TRBV27|TRBJ1-2|NA|NA
CASSLRPPNYGYTF
TGTGCCAGCAGTTTGCGGCCGCCCAACTATGGCTACACCTTC